The 22 T cell receptor beta chains below were found in one sample sequenced in a study of cytomegalovirus exposure and HLA in healthy donors. The PCR was carried out with 60 Vbeta primers and 13 Jbeta primers. Using immunoSEQ multiplex PCR, the repertoire was profiled, and TCRdb retains in-frame clones only, with some absent. The sample lists 120,000 or so clones; around 70% were seen once. The sample comprised PBMCs. These receptors were obtained from a woman between 35 and 50 years old in good health and CMV-seronegative.

This clone was recorded a few times. The junction shows a germline mismatch at one end, possibly a read error. The gene calls are TRBV7-7 and TRBJ2-3; TRBD2 is a possible D gene (5 bases). The V gene's germline CDR1 is SSHAT and CDR2 FNYEAQ (reference sequence). There are 15 residues in the CDR3. The CDR3 nucleotides read TGTGCTAGCAGCTTGGGAGCGACTAGCACAGATACGCAGTATTTT. It yields the protein CASSLGATSTDTQYF.

V gene TRBV4-3 combines with J gene TRBJ2-4; 8 bases fit TRBD2. This CDR3 has 17 amino acids. V shed 0 bases, J shed 3 bases, and the junction held 7 bases outside the gene matches. Germline V lookup: CDR1 LGHNA, CDR2 YSLEER. The CDR3 loop reads CASSQEWRGVLKNIQYF. The DNA of the CDR3 is TGCGCCAGCAGCCAAGAGTGGCGGGGGGTCCTCAAAAACATTCAGTACTTC.

The genes are TRBV10-3 and TRBJ2-3; 7 bases match TRBD1. V dropped 7 bases and J dropped 2; count of bases not matched to a gene: 3. The CDR3 loop spans 13 amino acids. Germline V gene lookup returns CDR1 ENHRY and CDR2 SYGVKD. Here the CDR3 reads CAINDRDTDTQYF. CDR3 nucleotide sequence: TGTGCCATCAACGACAGGGACACAGATACGCAGTATTTT.

This chain uses TRBV9 with TRBJ1-4; D not certain. This CDR3 has 16 residues. Trimming took 3 bases from V and 0 from J, leaving 12 bases between them. CDR1 and CDR2 (germline): SGDLS, YYNGEE. CDR3 region: CASSGQRGATNEKLFF. The DNA of the CDR3 is TGTGCCAGCAGCGGCCAACGAGGTGCAACTAATGAAAAACTGTTTTTT.

The chain has TRBV7-3 and TRBJ2-2; TRBD2 aligns across 11 bases. The J segment lost 5 bases and the V segment lost 1 base, leaving 6 bases of the junction unmatched. CDR1 is SGHTA, CDR2 FQGTGA, per germline. The CDR3 contains 17 residues. The CDR3 loop is CASSLRLAGSSTGELFF. Here the CDR3 DNA reads TGTGCCAGCAGCTTAAGACTAGCGGGATCTAGTACCGGGGAGCTGTTTTTT.

V and J are TRBV21-1 and TRBJ2-2; the table's D call of TRBD2 was not tested on the DNA. TRBV21-1 is deemed a pseudogene. CDR3 length equals 16 residues. In DNA, the CDR3 is TGTGCCAGCAGCAAAGAAGGTAAACGGGATTGCGGGGAGCTGTTTTTT. It translates to CASSKEGKRDCGELFF.

This chain links TRBV2 with TRBJ2-7; D is perhaps TRBD2 (5 bases). There are 14 residues in the CDR3. V lost 4 bases, J lost 0 bases, and 10 bases lay in between. The germline V gene encodes CDR1 SNHLY and CDR2 FYNNEI. DNA of the CDR3: TGTGCCAGCAGTGGCGACTATAACTCCTACGAGCAGTACTTC. It translates to CASSGDYNSYEQYF.

V and J are TRBV7-8 and TRBJ2-1, with TRBD1 matching over 7 bases. This CDR3 contains 15 residues. J lost 4 bases, V lost 5 bases, and 8 bases had no gene match. Germline lookup yields CDR1 SGHVS and CDR2 FQNEAQ. CDR3 loop: CASSLRDSKYNEQFF. CDR3 nucleotides: TGTGCCAGCAGCCTCCGGGACAGTAAATACAATGAGCAGTTCTTC.

This clone was counted a few times. This chain joins TRBV7-8 and TRBJ2-7, with 8 bases that match TRBD1. Per germline, CDR1 SGHVS and CDR2 FQNEAQ. Trimming took 5 bases from V and 2 from J; bases not matched to a gene: 8. This CDR3 region has 15 residues. CDR3 protein: CASSPRTGPAYEQYF. The DNA of the CDR3 is TGTGCCAGCAGCCCTAGGACAGGGCCGGCCTACGAGCAGTACTTC. Variable domain in full (rest from reference TRBV7-8 and TRBJ2-7): GAGVSQSPRYKVAKRGQDVALRCDPISGHVSLFWYQQALGQGPEFLTYFQNEAQLDKSGLPSDRFFAERPEGSVSTLKIQRTQQEDSAVYLCASSPRTGPAYEQYFGPGTRLTVT.

The chain is built from TRBV6-5 and TRBJ1-4, with D maybe TRBD1 (5 bases). V lost 6 bases and J lost 7, with 15 bases in between. Germline-derived CDR1 and CDR2 are MNHEY and SVGAGI. CDR3 length: 14 residues. The CDR3: CASRPGGAAEKLFF. In DNA, the CDR3 is TGTGCCAGCAGGCCCGGAGGGGCGGCTGAAAAACTGTTTTTT.

There are a few counts of this clone. The chain joins TRBV25-1 to TRBJ2-3, with 7 bases that match TRBD1. Germline CDR1 is MGHDK and CDR2 is SYGVNS. The CDR3 sequence is 16 residues long. The V segment lost 10 bases and the J segment 2 bases; nucleotides outside the gene matches: 15. This CDR3 reads CATSPSGDRATDTQYF. The CDR3 region has the DNA TGTGCCACCTCCCCTAGTGGAGACAGGGCCACAGATACGCAGTATTTT.

The chain combines TRBV7-7 with TRBJ2-2; possible D gene TRBD2, 5 bases. Germline loops: CDR1 SSHAT, CDR2 FNYEAQ (reference sequence). V lost 3 bases and J lost 7, with 9 bases in between. The CDR3 loop spans 13 amino acids. The CDR3 DNA reads TGTGCCAGCAGCTTGTCCCGGGACGGGGAGCTGTTTTTT. Its translation: CASSLSRDGELFF.

Remarks on this clone: The junction shows a germline mismatch at one end, possibly a read error. The rearrangement joins TRBV7-9 to TRBJ1-2; 8 bases are shared with TRBD1. Germline V CDR1 and CDR2: SEHNR, FQNEAQ (reference sequence). The CDR3 sequence is 13 residues long. For the CDR3, the DNA is TGTTCCAGCAGCCCGGACAGGGAGGAGGGCTACACCTTC. Encoded protein: CSSSPDREEGYTF. Full variable domain (rest looked up from reference TRBV7-9 and TRBJ1-2): DTGVSQNPRHKITKRGQNVTFRCDPISEHNRLYWYRQTLGQGPEFLTYFQNEAQLEKSRLLSDRFSAERPKGSFSTLEIQRTEQGDSAMYLCSSSPDREEGYTFGSGTRLTVV.

The rearrangement links TRBV4-1 to TRBJ2-3; D is unclear. Per germline, CDR1 MGHRA and CDR2 YSYEKL. This CDR3 has 14 residues. V dropped 2 bases and J dropped 2 bases, with 8 bases sitting between them. Here the CDR3 reads CASSQLVPTDTQYF. In nucleotides, the CDR3 is TGCGCCAGCAGCCAACTAGTCCCCACAGATACGCAGTATTTT.

As DNA, the CDR3 is TGTGCCATCAGTGGCCCTGGGGAGCGGGAGATCTACAATGAGCAGTTCTTC. Its protein is CAISGPGEREIYNEQFF. The chain links TRBV10-3 to TRBJ2-1; 8 bases fit TRBD2. Germline loops: CDR1 ENHRY, CDR2 SYGVKD. With 4 bases clipped from V and 3 bases from J, the junction kept 11 bases outside the gene matches. The CDR3 is 17 residues long.

J is TRBJ1-2 and V is TRBV2; a possible D gene is TRBD1 (6 bases). CDR3 size: 13 residues. V was trimmed by 8 bases and J by 3 bases, leaving 13 bases between them. CDR1 is SNHLY, CDR2 FYNNEI, per germline. The CDR3 nucleotides read TGTGCCAGCTCAAGGGAGGGGGACTATGGCTACACCTTC. This sequence encodes CASSREGDYGYTF.

The genes are TRBV9 and TRBJ2-2; 7 positions agree with TRBD1. The CDR3 runs to 16 residues. The trim removed 0 bases at V and 3 bases at J, leaving 5 bases unmatched. In germline, CDR1 is SGDLS, CDR2 YYNGEE. CDR3 coding DNA: TGTGCCAGCAGCGTAGATTACAGGGGCGACACCGGGGAGCTGTTTTTT. Translation gives CASSVDYRGDTGELFF.

This chain connects TRBV5-1 to TRBJ2-7; TRBD2 agrees at 10 bases. From germline, CDR1 is SGHRS and CDR2 YFSETQ. This CDR3 region has 16 residues. The V segment lost 4 bases and the J segment 0 bases; nucleotides outside the gene matches: 7. The CDR3 DNA is TGCGCCAGCAGCAGTTCCGGGACTAGCGACTCCTACGAGCAGTACTTC. Amino acid sequence: CASSSSGTSDSYEQYF.

This chain connects TRBV7-8 to TRBJ1-2, with D possibly TRBD1 on 6 matching bases. The CDR3 covers 15 residues. V lost 1 base and J lost 7, with 16 bases in between. The germline gives CDR1 SGHVS, CDR2 FQNEAQ. The CDR3 sequence is CASSLGFAGVLGYTF. Written as DNA, the CDR3 is TGTGCCAGCAGCTTAGGTTTTGCAGGGGTGCTTGGCTACACCTTC.

This rearrangement joins TRBV7-8 to TRBJ1-3, with D tentatively TRBD1 (6 bases). This CDR3 region has 15 residues. Trimming shortened V by 6 bases and J by 4 bases, and 16 bases separated the two germline ends. The germline V gene has CDR1 SGHVS and CDR2 FQNEAQ. CDR3 coding DNA: TGTGCCAGCAGTGCAGTCTTTGGGACAGGAAACACCATATATTTT. Residues: CASSAVFGTGNTIYF.

V and J are TRBV5-4 and TRBJ2-3, with TRBD2 matching 15 bases. The CDR3 is 17 residues long. The germline V gene encodes CDR1 SGHNT and CDR2 YYREEE (reference sequence). The junction had 4 bases not matched to a gene; V was cut back by 3 bases and J by 2 bases. The CDR3 nucleotides read TGTGCCAGCAGCTACGGACTAGCGGGGGGGGACACAGATACGCAGTATTTT. Protein product: CASSYGLAGGDTDTQYF.

V gene TRBV30 combines with J gene TRBJ2-3; 7 bases are shared with TRBD2. V was pared by 5 bases and J by 1 base, with 0 bases of the junction left unmatched. The CDR3 is made up of 12 amino acids. The germline V gene encodes CDR1 GTSNPN and CDR2 SVGIG (reference sequence). The CDR3 region is CAWGRGTDTQYF. The CDR3 nucleotides are TGTGCCTGGGGGAGGGGCACAGATACGCAGTATTTT.